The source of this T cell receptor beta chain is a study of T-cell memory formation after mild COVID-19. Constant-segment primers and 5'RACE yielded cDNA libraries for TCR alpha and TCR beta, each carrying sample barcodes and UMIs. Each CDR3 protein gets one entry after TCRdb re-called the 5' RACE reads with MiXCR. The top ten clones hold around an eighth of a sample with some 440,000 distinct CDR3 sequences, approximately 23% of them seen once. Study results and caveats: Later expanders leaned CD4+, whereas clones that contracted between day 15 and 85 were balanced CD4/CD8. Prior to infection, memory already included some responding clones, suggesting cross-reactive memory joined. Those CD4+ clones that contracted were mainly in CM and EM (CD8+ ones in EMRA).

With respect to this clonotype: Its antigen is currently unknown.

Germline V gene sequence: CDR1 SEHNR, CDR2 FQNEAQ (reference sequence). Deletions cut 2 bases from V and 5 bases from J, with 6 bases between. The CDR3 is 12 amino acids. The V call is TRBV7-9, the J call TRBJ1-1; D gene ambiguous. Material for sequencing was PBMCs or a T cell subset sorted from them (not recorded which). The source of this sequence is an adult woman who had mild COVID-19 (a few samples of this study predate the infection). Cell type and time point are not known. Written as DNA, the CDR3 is TGTGCCAGCAGCTTATTTGTGACTGAAGCTTTCTTT. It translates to CASSLFVTEAFF.